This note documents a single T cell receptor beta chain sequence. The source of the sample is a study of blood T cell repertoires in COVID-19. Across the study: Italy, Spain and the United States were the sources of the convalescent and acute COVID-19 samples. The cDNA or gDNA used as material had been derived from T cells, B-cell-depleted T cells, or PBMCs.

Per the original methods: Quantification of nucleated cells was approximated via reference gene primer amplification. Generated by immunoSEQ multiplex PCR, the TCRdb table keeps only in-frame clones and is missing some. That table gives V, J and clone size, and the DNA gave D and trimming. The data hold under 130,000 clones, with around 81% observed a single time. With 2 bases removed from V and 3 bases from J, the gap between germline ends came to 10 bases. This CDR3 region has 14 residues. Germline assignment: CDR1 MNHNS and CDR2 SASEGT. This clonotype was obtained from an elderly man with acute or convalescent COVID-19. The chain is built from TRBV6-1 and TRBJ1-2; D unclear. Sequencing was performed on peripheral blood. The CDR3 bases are TGTGCCAGCAGTGAACTCTCCGAGTACTATGGCTACACCTTC. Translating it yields CASSELSEYYGYTF.